Below, 20 T cell receptor beta chains from the same sample are listed, as sequenced in a study of T cell responses to AZD1222 COVID-19 vaccine. Produced via immunoSEQ multiplex PCR; TCRdb's table is partial and in-frame only. The sample gives approximately 73,000 clones, 82% of which show up once; 2.5% to 3% is in the top ten. The material sequenced was peripheral blood, taken on day 0 of AZD1222 vaccination. All receptors come from an adult in good health.

The chain recombines TRBV29-1 with TRBJ2-1; D gene ambiguous. Germline values: CDR1 SQVTM, CDR2 ANQGSEA. Trimming left V 4 bases short and J 7 bases short, with 8 bases between. The CDR3 consists of 11 residues. This CDR3 is CSVGKYNEQFF. CDR3 coding DNA: TGCAGCGTTGGTAAATATAATGAGCAGTTCTTC.

The chain is built from TRBV6-2 or TRBV6-3 and TRBJ2-5; D is possibly TRBD1 or TRBD2 (5 bases each). Germline V gives CDR1 MNHEY, CDR2 SVGEGT. There are 15 residues in the CDR3. With 2 bases removed from V and 4 bases from J, the gap between germline ends came to 14 bases. CDR3 loop: CASSYGGSIGETQYF. DNA of the CDR3: TGTGCCAGCAGTTACGGGGGATCCATCGGAGAGACCCAGTACTTC.

This chain joins TRBV4-1 and TRBJ1-2, with D unclear. The V and J ends lost 0 bases and 3 bases respectively, with 5 bases between them. The germline gives CDR1 MGHRA, CDR2 YSYEKL. CDR3 length equals 13 residues. In DNA form, the CDR3 reads TGCGCCAGCAGCCAAGATGAATACTATGGCTACACCTTC. Translated: CASSQDEYYGYTF.

V and J are TRBV6-5 and TRBJ1-5; D uncertain. V gave up 6 bases and J gave up 4 bases, with 13 bases separating them. This CDR3 region has 14 residues. Per the germline V gene, CDR1 is MNHEY and CDR2 is SVGAGI. The CDR3 loop reads CASRGSGGNQPQHF. The DNA of the CDR3 is TGTGCCAGCAGGGGATCAGGAGGGAATCAGCCCCAGCATTTT.

This rearrangement joins TRBV4-3 to TRBJ2-7, with D perhaps TRBD2 (7 bases). This CDR3 contains 16 residues. Trimming shortened V by 0 bases and J by 7 bases, and 19 bases separated the two germline ends. Germline loops: CDR1 LGHNA, CDR2 YSLEER. The CDR3 region is CASSQDRGGGGWEQYF. The CDR3 DNA sequence: TGCGCCAGCAGCCAAGATCGAGGTGGGGGGGGCTGGGAGCAGTACTTC.

The J gene is TRBJ2-3, the V gene TRBV5-8; D unresolved. V lost 0 bases to trimming and J lost 0 bases, with 8 bases between them. Germline CDR1 and CDR2: SGHTS and YDEGEE. CDR3 length: 15 amino acids. The CDR3 sequence: CASSLGPRSTDTQYF. Written as DNA, the CDR3 is TGTGCCAGCAGCTTGGGCCCACGGAGCACAGATACGCAGTATTTT.

J is TRBJ2-3 and V is TRBV10-3, with 10 positions matching TRBD2. The CDR3 runs 15 residues. V shed 4 bases and J 6 bases; nucleotides not matched to a gene: 7. CDR1 is ENHRY and CDR2 is SYGVKD in the germline V gene. CDR3 residues: CAISGTSGLRDTQYF. Here the CDR3 DNA reads TGTGCCATCAGTGGGACTAGCGGACTCCGGGATACGCAGTATTTT.

This rearrangement joins TRBV19 to TRBJ1-5; D is uncertain. The V and J ends lost 3 bases and 5 bases respectively, with 14 bases between them. In germline, CDR1 is LNHDA, CDR2 SQIVND (reference sequence). CDR3 length equals 15 residues. The CDR3 here is CASSMALNTYQPQHF. The CDR3 nucleotides read TGTGCCAGTAGTATGGCCTTGAACACCTATCAGCCCCAGCATTTT.

This clone was recorded once. The V call is TRBV5-1, the J call TRBJ2-2; D perhaps matches TRBD2 (5 bases). Trimming left V 7 bases short and J 2 bases short, with 12 bases between. CDR3 length equals 14 residues. The V gene's germline CDR1 is SGHRS and CDR2 YFSETQ. In DNA form, the CDR3 reads TGCGCCAGCCGGAGCGGATTTAACACCGGGGAGCTGTTTTTT. Translated: CASRSGFNTGELFF. Full variable domain (outside the CDR3, taken from reference TRBV5-1 and TRBJ2-2): KAGVTQTPRYLIKTRGQQVTLSCSPISGHRSVSWYQQTPGQGLQFLFEYFSETQRNKGNFPGRFSGRQFSNSRSEMNVSTLELGDSALYLCASRSGFNTGELFFGEGSRLTVL.

The V gene is TRBV27, the J gene TRBJ1-6; unclear D gene. V was pared by 4 bases and J by 8 bases, with 12 bases between. The germline CDR1 and CDR2 sequences are MNHEY and SMNVEV (reference sequence). CDR3 length: 14 residues. In nucleotides, the CDR3 is TGTGCCAGCAGTTCGCGAAGGATGGATTCACCCCTCCACTTT. It specifies CASSSRRMDSPLHF.

This clone was seen a few times. The same CDR3 is also encoded by other DNA sequences in this sample. V usage is TRBV18 and J usage is TRBJ2-1; TRBD1 matches at 9 bases. V lost 3 bases, J lost 6 bases, and 6 bases stayed unmatched. This CDR3 is built from 15 residues. Per germline, CDR1 KGHSH and CDR2 LQKENI. The DNA of the CDR3 is TGTGCCAGCTCACCTCCGGGACAGGGCGGCAATGAGCAGTTCTTC. It specifies CASSPPGQGGNEQFF.

The chain recombines TRBV7-2 with TRBJ2-3, with no clear D. Trimming removed 3 bases at V and 0 bases at J, with 7 bases between. The germline V gene encodes CDR1 SGHTA and CDR2 FQGNSA. The CDR3 is made up of 14 amino acids. The chain's CDR3 is CASSFLSSTDTQYF. As DNA, the CDR3 is TGTGCCAGCAGCTTCCTCTCTAGCACAGATACGCAGTATTTT.

J is TRBJ1-5 and V is TRBV27, with D hard to call. CDR1 is MNHEY, CDR2 SMNVEV, per germline (reference sequence). Trimming removed 9 bases at V and 5 bases at J, with 14 bases between. The CDR3 covers 13 residues. CDR3 in amino acids: CARGQWWDQPQHF. The CDR3 DNA is TGTGCCAGGGGCCAATGGTGGGATCAGCCCCAGCATTTT.

The V gene is TRBV12-5, the J gene TRBJ1-5; no firm D call. Trimming took off 1 base at V and 9 bases at J, with 10 bases between the two ends. From germline, CDR1 is LGHNT and CDR2 FRNRAP. This CDR3 spans 13 amino acids. The CDR3 DNA follows: TGTGCTAGTGGTTTGGATCCCGGTAGGCCCCAGCATTTT. Residues: CASGLDPGRPQHF.

This chain links TRBV5-8 with TRBJ1-3; D remains ambiguous. CDR3 size: 13 residues. V was cut by 0 bases and J by 4 bases, with 5 bases left in between. The germline gives CDR1 SGHTS, CDR2 YDEGEE. The CDR3 is CASSLVVGNTIYF. Here the CDR3 DNA reads TGTGCCAGCAGCTTGGTTGTCGGAAACACCATATATTTT. The entire variable domain, with the rest obtained from reference TRBV5-8 and TRBJ1-3, is as follows: EAGVTQSPTHLIKTRGQQATLRCSPISGHTSVYWYQQALGLGLQFLLWYDEGEERNRGNFPPRFSGRQFPNYSSELNVNALELEDSALYLCASSLVVGNTIYFGEGSWLTVV.

The V and J genes are TRBV5-4 and TRBJ2-3, with 9 bases aligning to TRBD2. Germline CDR1 reads SGHNT; CDR2 reads YYREEE (reference sequence). The ends lost 2 bases at V and 2 bases at J; junction bases unmatched: 3. The CDR3 is made up of 15 amino acids. The CDR3 DNA is TGTGCCAGCAGCTTTGCGGGGGGGAACACAGATACGCAGTATTTT. Its translation: CASSFAGGNTDTQYF.

The genes are TRBV12-5 and TRBJ1-1; D call uncertain. Germline CDR1 and CDR2: LGHNT and FRNRAP. Trimming took 6 bases from V and 1 from J, leaving 9 bases between them. The CDR3 is 13 amino acids. The CDR3 nucleotides are TGTGCTAGTGGAAGGCATCGGAACACTGAAGCTTTCTTT. Protein: CASGRHRNTEAFF.

This clone has only one observation. The J gene is TRBJ2-4, the V gene TRBV4-2; 13 bases map to TRBD2. The ends lost 4 bases at V and 5 bases at J; junction bases unmatched: 17. From germline, CDR1 is LGHNA and CDR2 YNFKEQ. The CDR3 is made up of 20 amino acids. This chain's CDR3 is CASSLRGTTSGGASQNIQYF. The CDR3 bases are TGTGCCAGCAGCCTCCGTGGTACTACTAGCGGGGGGGCCTCCCAAAACATTCAGTACTTC.

The gene calls are TRBV11-3 and TRBJ1-1; D remains unclear. The CDR3 spans 13 residues. The V end lost 4 bases, the J end lost 6 bases, and 12 bases lay between the germline ends. Germline CDR1 is SGHNT and CDR2 is YENEEA. This chain's CDR3 is CASSSRGSSEAFF. The CDR3, as DNA: TGTGCCAGCAGCTCTCGAGGATCGTCTGAAGCTTTCTTT.

The chain recombines TRBV10-3 with TRBJ2-1; 14 positions match TRBD2. The CDR3 has 16 amino acids. The junction had 6 bases not matched to a gene; V was cut back by 6 bases and J by 5 bases. Germline CDR1 ENHRY, CDR2 SYGVKD. The CDR3 here is CAISGTSGRGDNEQFF. In nucleotides, the CDR3 is TGTGCCATCAGCGGGACTAGCGGGAGAGGAGACAATGAGCAGTTCTTC.